The entry below gives a single TCR beta chain sequence along with its context. Trimming at V came to 3 bases and at J to 6 bases, leaving 10 bases not matched to a gene. The CDR3 spans 17 residues. CDR1 and CDR2 from the germline V gene are KGHSH and LQKENI. The protocol was immunoSEQ multiplex PCR, while the TCRdb copy is restricted to in-frame clones and leaves out a portion. Of about 380,000 clones listed, 88% are singletons. Those enrolled, adults aged roughly 18 to 95 years, came from fewer than 25 US areas. Cohort 3 recovered donors had two negative PCRs, clearance, or symptom resolution. This specimen comes from a study of blood T cell repertoires in COVID-19.

This TCR came from a young woman who had recovered from COVID-19. The chain recombines TRBV18 with TRBJ2-1, with 11 bases identical to TRBD2. The sample consisted of PBMCs or T cells enriched from blood (not recorded which). The CDR3 loop is CASSPPVSGGASNEQFF. CDR3 in DNA: TGTGCCAGCTCACCCCCTGTTAGCGGGGGGGCTAGCAATGAGCAGTTCTTC.